The 25 T cell receptor beta chains given below trace back to one sample, sequenced in a study of blood T cell repertoires in COVID-19. Sequenced by immunoSEQ multiplex PCR; TCRdb stores in-frame clones only, minus some. The sample contains tens of thousands of clones, around 92% of which appear only once. The sequencing input was peripheral blood. These receptors came from a human donor in a cohort sampled during active COVID-19.

The chain links TRBV28 to TRBJ1-5; 8 bases fit TRBD1. Looked up from germline, CDR1 is MDHEN and CDR2 is SYDVKM. V lost 1 base and J lost 4; bases outside the gene matches: 3. This CDR3 comprises 15 residues. This chain's CDR3 is CASSLSGTGNQPQHF. As DNA, the CDR3 is TGTGCCAGCAGTTTATCCGGGACAGGTAATCAGCCCCAGCATTTT.

This chain links TRBV9 with TRBJ2-2; 7 bases fit TRBD2. Germline V CDR1 and CDR2: SGDLS, YYNGEE. The CDR3 spans 16 residues. V was pared by 4 bases and J by 0 bases, with 6 bases of the junction left unmatched. DNA for the CDR3: TGTGCCAGCAGCTCCCGTGGGGGGGCGAACACCGGGGAGCTGTTTTTT. Protein: CASSSRGGANTGELFF.

The gene calls are TRBV3-1 (or the pseudogene TRBV3-2) and TRBJ1-2; D may be TRBD1 (6 bases). Germline CDR1 LGHDT, CDR2 YNNKEL (reference sequence). Between the trimmed V and J ends, which lost 1 base and 4 bases, there was a span of 10 bases. CDR3 length: 14 residues. CDR3 sequence reads: CASSQARGSYGYTF. The CDR3 coding sequence is TGTGCCAGCAGCCAAGCGAGGGGGAGCTATGGCTACACCTTC.

This chain joins TRBV19 and TRBJ2-1, with D possibly being TRBD2 (6 bases). V dropped 3 bases and J dropped 2 bases, with 11 bases sitting between them. This CDR3 contains 15 residues. Germline lookup yields CDR1 LNHDA and CDR2 SQIVND (reference sequence). The CDR3 DNA sequence: TGTGCCAGTAGTATCCAGGGAGGAACCTACAATGAGCAGTTCTTC. Translation gives CASSIQGGTYNEQFF.

The chain recombines TRBV11-3 with TRBJ2-3; D gene uncertain. Trimming removed 5 bases at V and 1 base at J, with 13 bases between. The V gene's germline CDR1 is SGHNT and CDR2 YENEEA. This CDR3 spans 15 amino acids. The CDR3 DNA reads as TGTGCCAGCAGCCCCAGTGCTCGGGGCACAGATACGCAGTATTTT. Its protein product is CASSPSARGTDTQYF.

CDR3 coding DNA: TGTGCCAGCAGCTCCCCCCCCGCGAATACGCAGTATTTT. Protein: CASSSPPANTQYF. The gene calls are TRBV7-3 and TRBJ2-3, with D hard to call. The germline V gene has CDR1 SGHTA and CDR2 FQGTGA. The CDR3 totals 13 residues. V dropped 4 bases and J dropped 7 bases, with 12 bases sitting between them.

The chain carries TRBV10-1 and TRBJ2-7; no reliable D call. Trimming removed 4 bases from V and 7 bases from J, with 8 bases in between. The length of the CDR3 is 11 residues. Germline CDR1 WNHNN, CDR2 SYGVQD (reference sequence). The CDR3 DNA follows: TGCGCCAGCAGTGTTGGTACAGAGCAGTACTTC. It is translated as CASSVGTEQYF.

The chain couples TRBV7-9 to TRBJ2-7; the match to TRBD1 covers 10 bases. Trimming at V came to 5 bases and at J to 4 bases, leaving 5 bases not matched to a gene. The length of the CDR3 is 14 residues. CDR1 and CDR2 (germline): SEHNR, FQNEAQ (reference sequence). The CDR3 sequence is CASSRQGAGYEQYF. The CDR3 DNA reads TGTGCCAGCAGCCGACAGGGGGCAGGGTACGAGCAGTACTTC.

The chain recombines TRBV7-3 with TRBJ2-5; 7 bases match TRBD1. The CDR3 runs 15 residues. Unmatched junction bases numbered 9, after V lost 3 bases and J lost 5 bases. The germline gives CDR1 SGHTA, CDR2 FQGTGA. CDR3 sequence: CASSFGTAAGETQYF. The CDR3 bases are TGTGCCAGCAGCTTCGGGACAGCGGCCGGGGAGACCCAGTACTTC. The full variable domain, in which reference TRBV7-3 and TRBJ2-5 provide the parts outside the CDR3, is GAGVSQTPSNKVTEKGKYVELRCDPISGHTALYWYRQSLGQGPEFLIYFQGTGAADDSGLPNDRFFAVRPEGSVSTLKIQRTERGDSAVYLCASSFGTAAGETQYFGPGTRLLVL.

The CDR3 reads CASSLAGADNSPLHF. The CDR3 bases are TGTGCCAGCAGCTTAGCAGGGGCTGATAATTCACCCCTCCACTTT. This chain uses TRBV7-9 with TRBJ1-6; tentatively, D is TRBD1 (5 bases). V lost 0 bases, J lost 5 bases, and 8 bases lay in between. The CDR3 extends over 15 amino acids. Germline V gives CDR1 SEHNR, CDR2 FQNEAQ (reference sequence). Combining the CDR3 with reference TRBV7-9 and TRBJ1-6 gives the whole variable domain DTGVSQNPRHKITKRGQNVTFRCDPISEHNRLYWYRQTLGQGPEFLTYFQNEAQLEKSRLLSDRFSAERPKGSFSTLEIQRTEQGDSAMYLCASSLAGADNSPLHFGNGTRLTVT.

The CDR3 DNA reads TGTGCCAGCAGTGACATTACCGGGACTAGCAATGAGCAGTTCTTC. Translating gives CASSDITGTSNEQFF. The chain has TRBV6-4 and TRBJ2-1; 8 nucleotides match TRBD2. V shed 2 bases and J 6 bases; nucleotides not matched to a gene: 6. The length of the CDR3 is 15 residues. Germline V gene lookup returns CDR1 MRHNA and CDR2 SNTAGT.

In its sample, this clone was seen a few times. This chain links TRBV18 with TRBJ1-4; no reliable D call. Germline V gives CDR1 KGHSH, CDR2 LQKENI. With 3 bases removed from V and 0 bases from J, the gap between germline ends came to 11 bases. The CDR3 consists of 16 residues. The CDR3 here is CASSPLEGATNEKLFF. DNA of the CDR3: TGTGCCAGCTCACCGCTAGAGGGTGCAACTAATGAAAAACTGTTTTTT.

The J gene is TRBJ1-1, the V gene TRBV29-1; D remains unclear. This CDR3 region has 13 residues. The V and J ends lost 7 bases and 2 bases respectively, with 14 bases between them. Germline-derived CDR1 and CDR2 are SQVTM and ANQGSEA. CDR3 DNA: TGCAGCGGCAATTATGGCGGTAACACTGAAGCTTTCTTT. Protein sequence: CSGNYGGNTEAFF. Supplemented by reference TRBV29-1 and TRBJ1-1, the full variable domain reads SAVISQKPSRDICQRGTSLTIQCQVDSQVTMMFWYRQQPGQSLTLIATANQGSEATYESGFVIDKFPISRPNLTFSTLTVSNMSPEDSSIYLCSGNYGGNTEAFFGQGTRLTVV.

This clone was recorded once. The chain couples TRBV30 to TRBJ2-1; no clear D. CDR3 size: 16 residues. The V end was cut by 0 bases, the J end by 0 bases, with 12 bases between. Looked up from germline, CDR1 is GTSNPN and CDR2 is SVGIG (reference sequence). Here the CDR3 reads CAWSVPDLHSYNEQFF. The CDR3 DNA is TGTGCCTGGAGTGTGCCCGACTTACACTCCTACAATGAGCAGTTCTTC.

The rearrangement uses TRBV10-2 and TRBJ1-1, with D perhaps matching TRBD1 (5 bases). The V gene lost 6 bases and the J gene lost 8 bases, with 19 bases spanning the gap. There are 14 residues in the CDR3. In germline, CDR1 is WSHSY, CDR2 SAAADI. This CDR3 is CASRGGSRWGEAFF. The CDR3 nucleotides are TGCGCCAGCAGGGGGGGGTCCAGATGGGGAGAAGCTTTCTTT.

This clone was observed a handful of times. V gene TRBV4-1 combines with J gene TRBJ1-5; 8 nucleotides align to TRBD1. The CDR3 runs to 17 residues. V shed 3 bases and J 1 base; nucleotides not matched to a gene: 8. Germline CDR1 MGHRA, CDR2 YSYEKL. CDR3 DNA sequence: TGCGCCAGCAGCCACTTCGCAGGGGGCATGAGCAATCAGCCCCAGCATTTT. The encoded protein is CASSHFAGGMSNQPQHF.

This rearrangement joins TRBV3-1 (or the pseudogene TRBV3-2) to TRBJ2-1, with 11 bases lining up with TRBD2. After removal of 1 base from V and 7 bases from J, the junction contained 9 bases not matched to a gene. Germline CDR1 LGHDT, CDR2 YNNKEL (reference sequence). The CDR3 is made up of 17 amino acids. The DNA of the CDR3 is TGTGCCAGCAGCCAAGGCGCCCGACTAGCGGGAAGGAATGAGCAGTTCTTC. Translated, it gives CASSQGARLAGRNEQFF.

The chain links TRBV19 to TRBJ1-1; tentatively, D is TRBD1 (5 bases). The CDR3 is made up of 15 amino acids. V gave up 8 bases and J gave up 3 bases, with 19 bases separating them. Germline CDR1 LNHDA, CDR2 SQIVND (reference sequence). CDR3 nucleotide sequence: TGTGCCAGTTGCGTTCTCGGGACTCTTCACACTGAAGCTTTCTTT. Residues: CASCVLGTLHTEAFF.

The chain uses TRBV4-3 and TRBJ2-5; 9 bases line up with TRBD1. CDR1 is LGHNA and CDR2 is YSLEER in the germline V gene. This CDR3 region has 16 residues. V lost 3 bases and J lost 4; bases outside the gene matches: 9. The CDR3 region is CASSQVRTGDGETQYF. CDR3 in DNA: TGCGCCAGCAGCCAGGTTAGGACAGGGGATGGAGAGACCCAGTACTTC.

The gene calls are TRBV12-3 or TRBV12-4 and TRBJ1-2; D call uncertain. The ends were cut back, 3 bases at V and 9 bases at J, with 14 bases in the middle. This CDR3 region has 13 residues. In nucleotides, the CDR3 is TGTGCCAGCAGTTTGGCCGGGAGTTCGCGCTACACCTTC. Amino acids: CASSLAGSSRYTF.

This clone was seen just once. The rearrangement links TRBV18 to TRBJ2-2; weak D call: TRBD2 (6 bases). The CDR3 contains 15 residues. The V end was cut by 6 bases, the J end by 3 bases, with 14 bases between. Per germline, CDR1 KGHSH and CDR2 LQKENI. The CDR3 here is CASSRLDSDTGELFF. As DNA, the CDR3 is TGTGCCAGCTCGCGACTAGATTCGGACACCGGGGAGCTGTTTTTT.

This rearrangement joins TRBV28 to TRBJ1-1; possibly TRBD1 for D (5 bases). CDR1 is MDHEN and CDR2 is SYDVKM in the germline V gene. V lost 4 bases, J lost 8 bases, and 14 bases lay in between. CDR3 length: 13 residues. CDR3 amino acids: CASSSAGPGEAFF. The CDR3 DNA reads TGTGCCAGCAGTTCCGCCGGGCCAGGGGAAGCTTTCTTT.

This clone was seen just once. The chain has TRBV6-5 and TRBJ1-1; TRBD1 is a possible D gene (5 bases). Germline values: CDR1 MNHEY, CDR2 SVGAGI. The V end lost 5 bases, the J end lost 0 bases, and 13 bases lay between the germline ends. The CDR3 length is 15 residues. The CDR3 spells CASSTRQIMNTEAFF. The CDR3 nucleotides are TGTGCCAGCAGTACCCGACAGATCATGAACACTGAAGCTTTCTTT.

The rearrangement joins TRBV5-6 to TRBJ2-3; possible D gene TRBD1, 5 bases. Trimming removed 0 bases at V and 0 bases at J, with 11 bases between. This CDR3 region has 16 residues. Germline CDR1 SGHDT, CDR2 YYEEEE. The CDR3 nucleotides read TGTGCCAGCAGCTTGGTTTCCAGGGTTAGCACAGATACGCAGTATTTT. Protein: CASSLVSRVSTDTQYF. Full variable domain (rest looked up from reference TRBV5-6 and TRBJ2-3): DAGVTQSPTHLIKTRGQQVTLRCSPKSGHDTVSWYQQALGQGPQFIFQYYEEEERQRGNFPDRFSGHQFPNYSSELNVNALLLGDSALYLCASSLVSRVSTDTQYFGPGTRLTVL.

This clone came up once. The chain carries TRBV5-8 and TRBJ2-1, with 9 bases aligning to TRBD1. CDR1 SGHTS and CDR2 YDEGEE come from the germline V gene. There are 15 residues in the CDR3. V dropped 4 bases and J dropped 6; count of bases not matched to a gene: 8. CDR3 nucleotide sequence: TGTGCCAGCAGCCTGGACAGGGGCCCCGTCAATGAGCAGTTCTTC. Protein sequence: CASSLDRGPVNEQFF.